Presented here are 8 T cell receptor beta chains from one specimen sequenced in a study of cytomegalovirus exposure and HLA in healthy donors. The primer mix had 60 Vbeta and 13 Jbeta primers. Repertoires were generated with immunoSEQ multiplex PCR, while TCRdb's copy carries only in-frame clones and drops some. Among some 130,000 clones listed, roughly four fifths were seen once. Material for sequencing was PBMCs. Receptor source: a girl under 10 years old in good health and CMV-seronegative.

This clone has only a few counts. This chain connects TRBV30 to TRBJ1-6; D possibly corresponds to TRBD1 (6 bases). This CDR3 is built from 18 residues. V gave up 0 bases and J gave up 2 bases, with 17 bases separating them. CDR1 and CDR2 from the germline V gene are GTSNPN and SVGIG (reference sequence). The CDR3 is CAWSVPVLTGTYNSPLHF. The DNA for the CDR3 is TGTGCCTGGAGTGTCCCGGTCTTAACAGGGACCTATAATTCACCCCTCCACTTT.

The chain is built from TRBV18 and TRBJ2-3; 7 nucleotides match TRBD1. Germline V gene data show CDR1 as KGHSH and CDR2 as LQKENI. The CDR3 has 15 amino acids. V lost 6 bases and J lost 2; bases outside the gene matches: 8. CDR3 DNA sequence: TGTGCCAGCTCTCAAAACAGGGGACACACAGATACGCAGTATTTT. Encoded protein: CASSQNRGHTDTQYF.

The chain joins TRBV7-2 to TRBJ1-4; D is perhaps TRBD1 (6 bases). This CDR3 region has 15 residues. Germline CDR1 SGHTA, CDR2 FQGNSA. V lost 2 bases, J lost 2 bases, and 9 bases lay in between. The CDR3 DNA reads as TGTGCCAGCAGCTTACGGGACACCACTAATGAAAAACTGTTTTTT. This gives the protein CASSLRDTTNEKLFF.

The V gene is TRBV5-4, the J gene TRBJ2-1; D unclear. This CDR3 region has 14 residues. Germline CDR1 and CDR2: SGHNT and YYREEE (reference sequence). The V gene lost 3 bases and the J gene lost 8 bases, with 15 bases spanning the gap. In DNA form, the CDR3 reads TGTGCCAGCAGCTCCGGTCCCACCGCTCATGAGCAGTTCTTC. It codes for CASSSGPTAHEQFF. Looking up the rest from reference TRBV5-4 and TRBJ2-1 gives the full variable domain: ETGVTQSPTHLIKTRGQQVTLRCSSQSGHNTVSWYQQALGQGPQFIFQYYREEENGRGNFPPRFSGLQFPNYSSELNVNALELDDSALYLCASSSGPTAHEQFFGPGTRLTVL.

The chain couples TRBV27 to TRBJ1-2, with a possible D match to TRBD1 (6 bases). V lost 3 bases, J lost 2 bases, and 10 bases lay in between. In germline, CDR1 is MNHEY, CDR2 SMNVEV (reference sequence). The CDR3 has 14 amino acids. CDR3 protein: CASSFGGPNYGYTF. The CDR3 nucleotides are TGTGCCAGCAGTTTTGGGGGCCCAAACTATGGCTACACCTTC.

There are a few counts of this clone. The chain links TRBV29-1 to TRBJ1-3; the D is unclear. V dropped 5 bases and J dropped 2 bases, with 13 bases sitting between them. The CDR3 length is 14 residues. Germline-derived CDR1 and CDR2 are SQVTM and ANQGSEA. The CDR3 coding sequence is TGCAGCGTTAGTAAGTCACTAGCTGGAAACACCATATATTTT. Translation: CSVSKSLAGNTIYF.

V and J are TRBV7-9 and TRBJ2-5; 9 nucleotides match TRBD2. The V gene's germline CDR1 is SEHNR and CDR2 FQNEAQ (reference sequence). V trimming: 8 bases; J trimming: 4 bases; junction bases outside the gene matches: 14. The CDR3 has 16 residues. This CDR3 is CASSSGRGGRGETQYF. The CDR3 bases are TGTGCCAGCTCATCGGGACGGGGCGGGAGGGGAGAGACCCAGTACTTC.

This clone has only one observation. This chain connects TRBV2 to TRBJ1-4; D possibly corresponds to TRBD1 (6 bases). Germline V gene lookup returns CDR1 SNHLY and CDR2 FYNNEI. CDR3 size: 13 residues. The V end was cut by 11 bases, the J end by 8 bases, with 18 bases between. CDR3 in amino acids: CAGQTGRYEKLFF. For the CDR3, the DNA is TGTGCCGGGCAAACAGGGCGGTACGAAAAACTGTTTTTT.